One and the same sample provided the 21 T cell receptor beta chains below, sequenced in a study of cytomegalovirus exposure and HLA in healthy donors (dated by TCRdb to about 2017). Preparation of the library involved the immunoSEQ multiplex PCR assay. Not all clones reach the TCRdb copy of this immuneACCESS table, which keeps in-frame sequences only. Checked studies attribute under half of the gap to unresolved V genes and leave the rest unexplained. This sample holds about 120,000 clones; approximately 88% were observed only once. The top ten constitute 1.4% of the sample. The material sequenced was PBMCs. Receptors originate from a woman aged 30 to 39 in good health and CMV-seropositive.

The J gene is TRBJ2-3, the V gene TRBV4-3; D unresolved. Germline CDR1 reads LGHNA; CDR2 reads YSLEER. The CDR3 is 16 amino acids. V was shortened by 0 bases and J by 0 bases, with 10 bases between the two germline ends. The CDR3 DNA is TGCGCCAGCAGCCAAGAAGCCAGCGTTAGCACAGATACGCAGTATTTT. As protein: CASSQEASVSTDTQYF.

This clone has only one observation. The chain has TRBV29-1 and TRBJ2-1, with TRBD2 matching 13 bases. This CDR3 is built from 16 residues. Germline CDR1 is SQVTM and CDR2 is ANQGSEA. V trimming: 6 bases; J trimming: 4 bases; junction bases outside the gene matches: 9. The chain's CDR3 is CSVQRGLAGEYNEQFF. The CDR3 nucleotides are TGCAGCGTACAGAGAGGACTAGCGGGGGAGTACAATGAGCAGTTCTTC.

The chain joins TRBV18 to TRBJ2-7; TRBD1 matches at 7 bases. Trimming removed 4 bases from V and 5 bases from J; junction bases left unmatched: 11. The CDR3 spans 15 residues. Germline lookup yields CDR1 KGHSH and CDR2 LQKENI. In DNA form, the CDR3 reads TGTGCCAGCTCACGGCAGGGGGAAATCTCTAACGAGCAGTACTTC. Translation: CASSRQGEISNEQYF.

The chain employs TRBV11-2 and TRBJ2-1; 7 positions agree with TRBD1. Germline V gene sequence: CDR1 SGHAT, CDR2 FQNNGV. V shed 0 bases and J 7 bases; nucleotides not matched to a gene: 6. This CDR3 is 15 amino acids long. The DNA of the CDR3 is TGTGCCAGCAGCTTAGATTCGGGACAGTCTAATGAGCAGTTCTTC. Translation gives CASSLDSGQSNEQFF.

This clone came up once. This chain connects TRBV5-4 to TRBJ2-7, with 7 nucleotides matching TRBD1. V trimming: 4 bases; J trimming: 5 bases; junction bases outside the gene matches: 9. Germline CDR1 and CDR2: SGHNT and YYREEE (reference sequence). The length of the CDR3 is 14 residues. The CDR3 sequence is CASSPVSGQHEQYF. Here the CDR3 DNA reads TGTGCCAGCAGCCCCGTGTCGGGACAGCACGAGCAGTACTTC.

The chain uses TRBV7-9 and TRBJ2-7, with 11 positions matching TRBD2. The CDR3 is made up of 15 amino acids. Germline CDR1 reads SEHNR; CDR2 reads FQNEAQ (reference sequence). V dropped 5 bases and J dropped 0; count of bases not matched to a gene: 3. CDR3 loop: CASSRTSGRSYEQYF. In DNA, the CDR3 is TGTGCCAGCAGCAGGACTAGCGGGCGCTCCTACGAGCAGTACTTC.

Remarks on this clone: Other nucleotide sequences from this sample produce the same CDR3. The chain employs TRBV28 and TRBJ2-7; maybe TRBD1 (6 bases). Germline CDR1 MDHEN, CDR2 SYDVKM. Trimming stripped 5 bases from V and 4 bases from J, with 9 bases between. The CDR3 contains 12 residues. The CDR3 sequence: CASSEQGYEQYF. Here the CDR3 DNA reads TGTGCCAGCAGTGAACAGGGTTACGAGCAGTACTTC.

The chain combines TRBV9 with TRBJ2-3, with D hard to call. This CDR3 region has 14 residues. The germline V and J ends were trimmed by 2 bases and 0 bases, with 7 bases remaining between them. Germline CDR1 and CDR2: SGDLS and YYNGEE. In DNA form, the CDR3 reads TGTGCCAGCAGCGTCTTCTTTAGCACAGATACGCAGTATTTT. Translating it yields CASSVFFSTDTQYF.

The chain carries TRBV30 and TRBJ2-5; 9 bases line up with TRBD2. Per germline, CDR1 GTSNPN and CDR2 SVGIG (reference sequence). The CDR3 covers 20 residues. After removal of 4 bases from V and 4 bases from J, the junction contained 25 bases not matched to a gene. The CDR3 DNA sequence: TGTGCCTGGACAAGGGCTAGCGGGGCGTGGGGGCGTGTGCCGCGAGAGACCCAGTACTTC. Its translation: CAWTRASGAWGRVPRETQYF. The full variable domain, with the rest looked up from reference TRBV30 and TRBJ2-5, is SQTIHQWPATLVQPVGSPLSLECTVEGTSNPNLYWYRQAAGRGLQLLFYSVGIGQISSEVPQNLSASRPQDRQFILSSKKLLLSDSGFYLCAWTRASGAWGRVPRETQYFGPGTRLLVL.

The chain links TRBV5-1 to TRBJ1-2; the D is unclear. The germline V gene encodes CDR1 SGHRS and CDR2 YFSETQ. CDR3 size: 13 residues. V gave up 0 bases and J gave up 8 bases, with 11 bases separating them. CDR3 in DNA: TGCGCCAGCAGCTTGGACTCGGGAGGCGGCTACACCTTC. This sequence encodes CASSLDSGGGYTF. Looking up the rest from reference TRBV5-1 and TRBJ1-2 gives the full variable domain: KAGVTQTPRYLIKTRGQQVTLSCSPISGHRSVSWYQQTPGQGLQFLFEYFSETQRNKGNFPGRFSGRQFSNSRSEMNVSTLELGDSALYLCASSLDSGGGYTFGSGTRLTVV.

A few counts support this clone. The junction does not match germline at one end; this may be a read error. The gene calls are TRBV29-1 and TRBJ1-1; TRBD1 matches 8 bases. The CDR3 runs 9 residues. CDR1 and CDR2 (germline): SQVTM, ANQGSEA. Written as DNA, the CDR3 is TGCAGCGTCACACCCGGGACAGGCTTT. Translating it yields CSVTPGTGF.

This chain joins TRBV28 and TRBJ2-7; a weak D match, TRBD1 (6 bases). Per germline, CDR1 MDHEN and CDR2 SYDVKM. The CDR3 runs 12 residues. Trimming stripped 7 bases from V and 3 bases from J, with 10 bases between. Here the CDR3 DNA reads TGTGCCAGCAACAGGGATAGCTACGAGCAGTACTTC. Its protein is CASNRDSYEQYF. Full variable domain (rest looked up from reference TRBV28 and TRBJ2-7): DVKVTQSSRYLVKRTGEKVFLECVQDMDHENMFWYRQDPGLGLRLIYFSYDVKMKEKGDIPEGYSVSREKKERFSLILESASTNQTSMYLCASNRDSYEQYFGPGTRLTVT.

The rearrangement joins TRBV12-5 to TRBJ2-7, with D possibly being TRBD1 (6 bases). The germline CDR1 and CDR2 sequences are LGHNT and FRNRAP. The CDR3 sequence is 15 residues long. V was trimmed by 7 bases and J by 1 base, leaving 17 bases between them. The DNA for the CDR3 is TGTGCTAGTGTCGGATCCACAGGGATTTCCTACGAGCAGTACTTC. Protein: CASVGSTGISYEQYF.

The CDR3 loop reads CASSVGGLAGDEQYF. CDR3 bases: TGTGCCAGCAGCGTGGGGGGGCTAGCGGGCGACGAGCAGTACTTC. This sequence joins TRBV9 and TRBJ2-7, with 8 bases that match TRBD2. The CDR3 runs to 15 residues. The germline gives CDR1 SGDLS, CDR2 YYNGEE. The V and J ends lost 2 bases and 5 bases, in that order; junction bases with no gene match: 9.

This rearrangement joins TRBV5-1 to TRBJ2-7, with a possible D match to TRBD1 (6 bases). The CDR3 sequence is 14 residues long. Trimming took off 4 bases at V and 0 bases at J, with 11 bases between the two ends. Germline V gene lookup returns CDR1 SGHRS and CDR2 YFSETQ. In DNA form, the CDR3 reads TGCGCCAGCAGCCGCCAGGGGCGCTCCTACGAGCAGTACTTC. Amino acids: CASSRQGRSYEQYF.

The CDR3 protein is CASSLAGTVGYTF. In nucleotides, the CDR3 is TGTGCCAGCAGCTTAGCGGGGACAGTTGGCTACACCTTC. The rearrangement links TRBV7-9 to TRBJ1-2; 7 nucleotides line up with TRBD1. V trimming: 0 bases; J trimming: 7 bases; junction bases outside the gene matches: 2. Germline CDR1 reads SEHNR; CDR2 reads FQNEAQ (reference sequence). The CDR3 runs to 13 residues. Combining the CDR3 with reference TRBV7-9 and TRBJ1-2 gives the whole variable domain DTGVSQNPRHKITKRGQNVTFRCDPISEHNRLYWYRQTLGQGPEFLTYFQNEAQLEKSRLLSDRFSAERPKGSFSTLEIQRTEQGDSAMYLCASSLAGTVGYTFGSGTRLTVV.

This clone was observed a handful of times. This chain links TRBV5-4 with TRBJ1-3, with TRBD1 identical over 12 bases. V was clipped by 3 bases and J by 5 bases; unmatched bases: 3. CDR3 length: 15 amino acids. Germline V gene sequence: CDR1 SGHNT, CDR2 YYREEE (reference sequence). The CDR3 reads CASSSGQGARNTIYF. The CDR3 DNA reads as TGTGCCAGCAGCTCGGGACAGGGGGCCAGAAACACCATATATTTT.

The chain joins TRBV7-6 to TRBJ1-1, with 7 bases matching TRBD1. The CDR3 is 14 residues long. The junction had 5 bases not matched to a gene; V was cut back by 4 bases and J by 3 bases. Germline V gene data show CDR1 as SGHVS and CDR2 as FNYEAQ. CDR3 amino acids: CASSYTGVDTEAFF. DNA for the CDR3: TGTGCCAGCAGCTATACAGGGGTCGACACTGAAGCTTTCTTT. The full variable domain, completed using reference TRBV7-6 and TRBJ1-1, is GAGVSQSPRYKVTKRGQDVALRCDPISGHVSLYWYRQALGQGPEFLTYFNYEAQQDKSGLPNDRFSAERPEGSISTLTIQRTEQRDSAMYRCASSYTGVDTEAFFGQGTRLTVV.

The chain employs TRBV28 and TRBJ2-1; the D gene is possibly TRBD1 (6 bases). The CDR3 sequence is 14 residues long. V shed 4 bases and J shed 6 bases, with 13 bases lying between them. Germline lookup yields CDR1 MDHEN and CDR2 SYDVKM. The DNA for the CDR3 is TGTGCCAGCAGTTACCTGGCAGGGGTCAATGAGCAGTTCTTC. Residues: CASSYLAGVNEQFF.

V is TRBV7-2 and J is TRBJ2-7; a weak D match, TRBD2 (6 bases). Trimming left V 1 base short and J 1 base short, with 11 bases between. The V gene's germline CDR1 is SGHTA and CDR2 FQGNSA. This CDR3 is built from 15 residues. CDR3 residues: CASSLVAEPSYEQYF. CDR3 DNA: TGTGCCAGCAGCTTAGTAGCGGAACCATCCTACGAGCAGTACTTC. The full variable domain, completed using reference TRBV7-2 and TRBJ2-7, is GAGVSQSPSNKVTEKGKDVELRCDPISGHTALYWYRQSLGQGLEFLIYFQGNSAPDKSGLPSDRFSAERTGGSVSTLTIQRTQQEDSAVYLCASSLVAEPSYEQYFGPGTRLTVT.

The gene calls are TRBV30 and TRBJ2-3; TRBD1 matches 9 bases. The germline V gene has CDR1 GTSNPN and CDR2 SVGIG (reference sequence). The CDR3 consists of 16 residues. V gave up 4 bases and J gave up 2 bases; unmatched junction bases: 10. The CDR3 spells CAWTRSGTGITDTQYF. In DNA form, the CDR3 reads TGTGCCTGGACCCGAAGTGGGACAGGGATCACAGATACGCAGTATTTT.